This T cell receptor beta chain comes out of a study of blood T cell repertoires in COVID-19. TCRdb keeps only in-frame clones here, not all; method: immunoSEQ multiplex PCR. The table records over 250,000 clones, around 89% of them present only once. CDR1 is MNHNY and CDR2 is SVGAGI in the germline V gene (reference sequence). The ends were cut back, 10 bases at V and 1 base at J, with 11 bases in the middle. The CDR3 spans 13 residues. V gene TRBV6-6 combines with J gene TRBJ1-3; D gene ambiguous. This sequence was found in a woman aged 55-70 years in a cohort exposed to, infected with or recovered from COVID-19 (not recorded which). Sequencing was carried out using PBMCs or T cells enriched from blood (not recorded which). The CDR3 DNA sequence: TGTGCCACCCGTGGAGGTTCTGGAAACACCATATATTTT. This codes for CATRGGSGNTIYF.